This note documents a single TCR beta chain sequence. Antigen: not known. Random hexamers were used to reverse transcribe the RNA input (roughly 0.5 to 1 ug). Multiplex PCR with immunoSEQ amplified the TCR beta CDR3 across 54 Vbeta and 13 Jbeta. TCRdb redid the calling of the immunoSEQ multiplex PCR reads with MiXCR, one entry per CDR3 protein. Of about 240,000 distinct CDR3 sequences listed, 90% to 96% are singletons. Germline CDR1 and CDR2: MDHEN and SYDVKM. Trimming pared 10 bases from V and 3 bases from J, leaving 18 bases between. The CDR3 totals 14 residues. The source of the sample is a study of CD8 T cells in Susac syndrome. Across the study: When blood was collected, patients with Susac syndrome were therapy-naive, were taking corticosteroids, or were receiving intravenous immunoglobulin alone.

Study-level findings and limits: Susac syndrome CD4+ T cell repertoires showed no clonal expansion.

The sequence was obtained from a human donor with Susac syndrome. Sequenced: CD4+ T cells from PBMCs. This chain links TRBV28 with TRBJ2-5; D is possibly TRBD1 (6 bases). The CDR3 nucleotides are TGTGCCACCAGGTCTTGGGGGCGGGAAGAGACCCAGTACTTC. This codes for CATRSWGREETQYF.